The sequence of this T cell receptor (beta chain) was determined in a study of Ad26.COV2.S vaccination and SARS-CoV-2 variants. At the level of the study: Donor allocation was to the COV1001 Ad26.COV2.S trial arm. Participants got Ad26.COV2.S intramuscularly, once or twice 56 days apart.

Profiled with immunoSEQ multiplex PCR; TCRdb holds only in-frame clones, not every one. This table has roughly 500,000 clones, 89% appearing once. The CDR3 extends over 14 amino acids. Germline V gives CDR1 MGHRA, CDR2 YSYEKL. The ends were cut back, 0 bases at V and 0 bases at J, with 3 bases in the middle. Study results and limitations: Greater spike-specific TCR breadth was seen in vaccine recipients than in placebo recipients. Possibly, TCR breadth and depth analyses underestimated total T cell responses.

Concerning this clone itself: Its target is not known.

Treatment meaning: some 20 received Ad26.COV2.S at low or high dose, single or two shots; roughly 5 received placebo; per-sample allocation not given. Specimens were obtained on day 63 following the first vaccine or placebo injection. This chain joins TRBV4-1 and TRBJ2-1; D is unclear. The material sequenced was peripheral blood, taken in a trial of Ad26.COV2.S vaccine versus placebo. This TCR was recovered from a person aged 18-65 years who received the Ad26.COV2.S COVID-19 vaccine or a placebo. The DNA for the CDR3 is TGCGCCAGCAGCCAAGACCCCTCCTACAATGAGCAGTTCTTC. Protein: CASSQDPSYNEQFF.